This T cell receptor beta chain was sequenced during a study of cytomegalovirus exposure and HLA in healthy donors. Only in-frame clones appear in the TCRdb table, and some are missing; sequencing was by immunoSEQ multiplex PCR. Of some 190,000 clones in the sample, roughly nine tenths were seen once. Trimming removed 5 bases at V and 0 bases at J, with 10 bases between. Germline CDR1 is GTSNPN and CDR2 is SVGIG (reference sequence). CDR3 length: 13 amino acids. The receptor was derived from a man younger than 45 in good health and CMV-seropositive. Sequenced input: PBMCs. The genes are TRBV30 and TRBJ1-1; D call uncertain. The CDR3 coding sequence is TGTGCCTGGTTCCGAACCATGAACACTGAAGCTTTCTTT. It yields the protein CAWFRTMNTEAFF.